This TCR beta chain was sequenced during a study of cytomegalovirus exposure and HLA in healthy donors. The wider study: Inside one of the first data releases sat around 80 million unique TCRs taken from HLA-typed donors. Study conclusions and caveats: Cytomegalovirus-associated status was assigned to fewer than 200 TCR beta chains.

For this clone: What it binds is unknown.

V was clipped by 5 bases and J by 9 bases, with 17 bases between them. CDR3 length equals 14 residues. Germline-derived CDR1 and CDR2 are MDHEN and SYDVKM. The study sampled nominally healthy donors, though unrecorded immune exposures were likely. The PCR used 60 Vbeta and 13 Jbeta primers. Assay used: immunoSEQ multiplex PCR; TCRdb lists only in-frame clones, some missing. Of some 81,000 clones listed, approximately 77% are singletons. This TCR came from a woman aged 40 to 49 in good health and CMV-seropositive. Sequencing was done on a sample of PBMCs. V gene TRBV28 combines with J gene TRBJ1-5, with D possibly being TRBD1 (6 bases). CDR3 DNA: TGTGCCAGCAGTGCCGCACAGGGATTCCGGCCCCAGCATTTT. Translation gives CASSAAQGFRPQHF.